This TCR beta chain was retrieved from a study of technical replicates of blood from a few donors (dated by TCRdb to 2015 to 2018). Preparation of the library involved the immunoSEQ multiplex PCR assay. TCRdb re-hosts the immuneACCESS table, in-frame sequences only. Its copies lack some clones; in the studies checked, an unresolved V gene accounts for under half of them, and the cause for the rest is not known. The sample yields over 50,000 clones; around 87% were counted once. Of the sample, just over 5% is held by the ten largest clones. Worth noting for this clone: Its specific antigen is unknown. Per-base qualities were not stored, and no clone one base away is much larger.

From its cysteine to its phenylalanine, the CDR3 spans 17 amino acids. Only CDR3 DNA remains: 51 bases, in frame from the first base. V and J are truncated by 8 bases and 1 base respectively, leaving an intervening sequence of 21 bases. CDR1 and CDR2 are drawn from the germline V gene (reference sequence): LNHDA, SQIVND. The sequencing input was PBMCs. The receptor chain draws on TRBV19 and TRBJ1-5; the D gene is perhaps TRBD1, on 5 matching bases. The receptor was isolated from a human donor in good health. Some clones in this sample may be carry-over from other donors' samples. CDR3 region: CASGYWAGSGSNQPQHF. The sequence in DNA is TGTGCCAGTGGGTATTGGGCAGGGTCAGGGAGCAATCAGCCCCAGCATTTT. This CDR3, with the reference TRBV19 and TRBJ1-5 proteins standing in past its ends, gives the full variable domain DGGITQSPKYLFRKEGQNVTLSCEQNLNHDAMYWYRQDPGQGLRLIYYSQIVNDFQKGDIAEGYSVSREKKESFPLTVTSAQKNPTAFYLCASGYWAGSGSNQPQHFGDGTRLSIL.